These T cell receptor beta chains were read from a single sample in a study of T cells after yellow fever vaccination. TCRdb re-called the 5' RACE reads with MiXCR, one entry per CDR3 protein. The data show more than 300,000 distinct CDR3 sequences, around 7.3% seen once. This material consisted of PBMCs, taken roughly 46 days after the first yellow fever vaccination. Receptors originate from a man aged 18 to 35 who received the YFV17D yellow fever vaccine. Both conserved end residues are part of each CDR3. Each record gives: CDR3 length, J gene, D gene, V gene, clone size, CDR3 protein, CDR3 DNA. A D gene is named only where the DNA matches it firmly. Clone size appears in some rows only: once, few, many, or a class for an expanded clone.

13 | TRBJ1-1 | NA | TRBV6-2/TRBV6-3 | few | CASMMGMNTEAFF | TGTGCCAGCATGATGGGAATGAACACTGAAGCTTTCTTT
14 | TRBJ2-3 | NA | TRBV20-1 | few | CSASLAGSTDTQYF | TGCAGTGCTTCACTGGCAGGGAGCACAGATACGCAGTATTTT
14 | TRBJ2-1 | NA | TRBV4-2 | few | CASSQEIREGEQFF | TGTGCCAGCAGCCAAGAAATCAGAGAAGGTGAGCAGTTCTTC
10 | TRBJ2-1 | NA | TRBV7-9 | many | CASGRNEQFF | TGTGCCAGCGGTCGGAATGAGCAGTTCTTC
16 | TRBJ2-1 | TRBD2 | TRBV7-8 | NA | CASSTGLAGGHNEQFF | TGTGCCAGCAGCACGGGACTAGCGGGGGGCCACAATGAGCAGTTCTTC
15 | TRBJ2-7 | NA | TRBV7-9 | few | CASSLVPERGYEQYF | TGTGCCAGCAGCTTAGTCCCAGAGAGAGGCTACGAGCAGTACTTC
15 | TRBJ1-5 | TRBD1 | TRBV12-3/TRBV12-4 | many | CASSNPGGSGQPQHF | TGTGCCAGCAGTAATCCAGGGGGCTCAGGTCAGCCCCAGCATTTT
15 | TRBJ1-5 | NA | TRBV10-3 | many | CAISELTGSNQPQHF | TGTGCCATCAGTGAGTTGACAGGTAGCAATCAGCCCCAGCATTTT
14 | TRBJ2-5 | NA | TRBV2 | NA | CASSRLTPQETQYF | TGTGCCAGCAGCCGACTAACACCACAAGAGACCCAGTACTTC
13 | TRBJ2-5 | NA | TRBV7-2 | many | CASSLGMQETQYF | TGTGCCAGCAGCTTAGGCATGCAAGAGACCCAGTACTTC
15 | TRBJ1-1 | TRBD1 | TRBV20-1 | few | CSAERSGQGNTEAFF | TGCAGTGCTGAGCGGTCGGGACAGGGAAACACTGAAGCTTTCTTT